The 6 T cell receptor beta chains below all came from one sample that was sequenced in a study of cytomegalovirus exposure and HLA in healthy donors. Sequencing was performed with immunoSEQ multiplex PCR; in TCRdb, only in-frame clones are kept and a portion is missing. This sample yields 150,000 to 200,000 clones, of which approximately 84% are seen a single time; approximately 10% belongs to the top ten. The specimen sequenced was PBMCs. All receptors derive from a man younger than 40 in good health and CMV-seropositive.

The V call is TRBV9, the J call TRBJ2-5, with 7 bases that match TRBD1. The CDR3 contains 14 residues. The ends lost 1 base at V and 5 bases at J; junction bases unmatched: 5. Germline lookup yields CDR1 SGDLS and CDR2 YYNGEE. In nucleotides, the CDR3 is TGTGCCAGCAGCGTACATCTGGGACAGGAGACCCAGTACTTC. Amino acid sequence: CASSVHLGQETQYF.

This chain's CDR3 is CATSRDWGVTNEKLFF. CDR3 DNA sequence: TGTGCCACCAGCAGAGATTGGGGGGTGACTAATGAAAAACTGTTTTTT. The V gene is TRBV15, the J gene TRBJ1-4; weak D call: TRBD1 (5 bases). Trimming stripped 0 bases from V and 2 bases from J, with 10 bases between. Germline CDR1 and CDR2: LNHNV and YYDKDF (reference sequence). This CDR3 is built from 16 residues.

This chain links TRBV7-6 with TRBJ2-7; 8 nucleotides agree with TRBD1. Germline loops: CDR1 SGHVS, CDR2 FNYEAQ. Losses at the gene ends were 5 bases for V and 5 bases for J; bases not matched to a gene: 8. This CDR3 has 14 amino acids. CDR3 bases: TGTGCCAGCAGCCCAGACTACAGGGGGGACGAGCAGTACTTC. Its protein is CASSPDYRGDEQYF.

V usage is TRBV21-1 and J usage is TRBJ1-2. TRBV21-1 is noted as a pseudogene. This CDR3 has 14 amino acids. CDR3 loop: CASRVGLTYDGYTF. In DNA form, the CDR3 reads TGTGCCAGCCGGGTGGGACTGACTTATGATGGCTACACCTTC.

The chain is built from TRBV11-3 and TRBJ2-4; 8 bases align to TRBD1. CDR3 length equals 14 residues. Germline loops: CDR1 SGHNT, CDR2 YENEEA. V lost 9 bases and J lost 3; bases outside the gene matches: 7. The CDR3 bases are TGTGCCAGACAAACAGGGGGAGGCAAAAACATTCAGTACTTC. This encodes CARQTGGGKNIQYF.

J is TRBJ2-3 and V is TRBV11-2, with no clear D. From germline, CDR1 is SGHAT and CDR2 FQNNGV. This CDR3 comprises 15 residues. V was trimmed by 6 bases and J by 0 bases, leaving 13 bases between them. The CDR3 DNA reads TGTGCCAGCAGACGCCTTTCGGTGAGCACAGATACGCAGTATTTT. Translation gives CASRRLSVSTDTQYF.